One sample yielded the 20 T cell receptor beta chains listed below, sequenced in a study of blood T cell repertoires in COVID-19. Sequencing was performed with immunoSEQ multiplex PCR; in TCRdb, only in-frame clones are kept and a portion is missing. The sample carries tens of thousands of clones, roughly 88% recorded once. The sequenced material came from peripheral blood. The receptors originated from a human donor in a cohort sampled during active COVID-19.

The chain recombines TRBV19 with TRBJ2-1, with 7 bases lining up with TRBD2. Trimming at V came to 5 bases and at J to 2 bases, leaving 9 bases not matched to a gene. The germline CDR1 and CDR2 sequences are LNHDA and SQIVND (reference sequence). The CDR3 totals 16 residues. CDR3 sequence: CASSSRLAGPYNEQFF. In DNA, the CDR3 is TGTGCCAGTAGTTCCCGACTAGCCGGCCCCTACAATGAGCAGTTCTTC.

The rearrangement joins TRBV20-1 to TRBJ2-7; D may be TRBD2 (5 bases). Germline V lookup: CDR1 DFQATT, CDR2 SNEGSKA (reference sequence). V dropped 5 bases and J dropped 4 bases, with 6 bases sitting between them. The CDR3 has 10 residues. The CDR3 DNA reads TGCAGTGCTGGGAGTTACGAGCAGTACTTC. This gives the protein CSAGSYEQYF.

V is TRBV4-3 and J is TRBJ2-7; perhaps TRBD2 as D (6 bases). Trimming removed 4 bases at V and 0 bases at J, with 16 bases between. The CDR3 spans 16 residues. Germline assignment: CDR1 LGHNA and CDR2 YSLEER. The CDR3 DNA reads TGCGCCAGCAGCCCTCTTTCCGGGACTTCCTCCTACGAGCAGTACTTC. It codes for CASSPLSGTSSYEQYF.

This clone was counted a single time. As DNA, the CDR3 is TGTGCCAGCAGCCAATTACCCGGGACTAGCGTCTCCTACGAGCAGTACTTC. Its protein is CASSQLPGTSVSYEQYF. V is TRBV3-1 (or the pseudogene TRBV3-2) and J is TRBJ2-7; TRBD2 matches 10 bases. J lost 0 bases, V lost 2 bases, and 7 bases had no gene match. Germline V gives CDR1 LGHDT, CDR2 YNNKEL (reference sequence). This CDR3 has 17 residues.

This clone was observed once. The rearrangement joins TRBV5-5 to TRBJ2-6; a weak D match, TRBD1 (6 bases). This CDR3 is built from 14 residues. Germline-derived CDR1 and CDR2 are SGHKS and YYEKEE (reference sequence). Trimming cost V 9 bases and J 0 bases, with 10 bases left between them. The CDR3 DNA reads TGTGCCACTGCACAGGGCTCTGGGGCCAACGTCCTGACTTTC. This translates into CATAQGSGANVLTF. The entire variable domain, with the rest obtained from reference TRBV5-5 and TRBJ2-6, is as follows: DAGVTQSPTHLIKTRGQQVTLRCSPISGHKSVSWYQQVLGQGPQFIFQYYEKEERGRGNFPDRFSARQFPNYSSELNVNALLLGDSALYLCATAQGSGANVLTFGAGSRLTVL.

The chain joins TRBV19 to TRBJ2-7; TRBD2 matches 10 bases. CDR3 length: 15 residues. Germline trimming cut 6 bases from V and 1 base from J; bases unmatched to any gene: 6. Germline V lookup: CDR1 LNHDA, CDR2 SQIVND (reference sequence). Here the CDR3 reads CASSRTSGLSYEQYF. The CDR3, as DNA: TGTGCCAGTAGCCGGACTAGCGGCTTATCCTACGAGCAGTACTTC.

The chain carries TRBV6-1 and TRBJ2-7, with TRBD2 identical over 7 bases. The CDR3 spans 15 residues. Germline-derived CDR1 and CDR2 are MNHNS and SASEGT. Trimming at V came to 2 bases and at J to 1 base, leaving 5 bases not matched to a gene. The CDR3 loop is CASSEKASGSYEQYF. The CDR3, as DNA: TGTGCCAGCAGTGAAAAGGCTAGCGGATCCTACGAGCAGTACTTC.

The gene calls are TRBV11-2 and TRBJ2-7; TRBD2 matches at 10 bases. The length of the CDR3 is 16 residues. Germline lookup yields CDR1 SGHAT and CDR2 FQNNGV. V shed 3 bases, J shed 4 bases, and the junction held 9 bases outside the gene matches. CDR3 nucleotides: TGTGCCAGCAGCTTTTTTACGGCTAGCGGGGGTTACGAGCAGTACTTC. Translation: CASSFFTASGGYEQYF. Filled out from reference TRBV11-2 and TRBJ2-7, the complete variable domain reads EAGVAQSPRYKIIEKRQSVAFWCNPISGHATLYWYQQILGQGPKLLIQFQNNGVVDDSQLPKDRFSAERLKGVDSTLKIQPAKLEDSAVYLCASSFFTASGGYEQYFGPGTRLTVT.

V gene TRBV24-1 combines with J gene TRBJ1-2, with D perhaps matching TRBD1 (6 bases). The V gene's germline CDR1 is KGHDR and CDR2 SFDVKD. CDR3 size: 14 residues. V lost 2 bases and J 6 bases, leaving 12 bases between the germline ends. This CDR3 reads CATSDYAGADGYTF. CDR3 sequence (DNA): TGTGCCACCAGTGATTACGCAGGGGCCGATGGCTACACCTTC.

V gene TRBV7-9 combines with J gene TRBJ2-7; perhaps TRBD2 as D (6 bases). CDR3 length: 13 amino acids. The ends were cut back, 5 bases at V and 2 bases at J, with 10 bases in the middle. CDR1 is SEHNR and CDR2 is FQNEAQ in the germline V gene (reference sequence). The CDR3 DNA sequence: TGTGCCAGCAGCCCTAGCGTAGCCTACGAGCAGTACTTC. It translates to CASSPSVAYEQYF.

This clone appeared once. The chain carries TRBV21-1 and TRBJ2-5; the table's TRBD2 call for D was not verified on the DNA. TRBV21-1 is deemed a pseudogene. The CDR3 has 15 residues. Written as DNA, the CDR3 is TGTGCCAGCAGCAAACAGCGGGGCAGGGCAGAGACCCAGTACTTC. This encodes CASSKQRGRAETQYF.

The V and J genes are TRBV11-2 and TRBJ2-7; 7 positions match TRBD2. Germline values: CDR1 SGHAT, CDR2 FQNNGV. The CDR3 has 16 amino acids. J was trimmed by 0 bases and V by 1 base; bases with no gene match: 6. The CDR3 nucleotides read TGTGCCAGCAGCTTAGTTCCTAGCGGCCTCTCCTACGAGCAGTACTTC. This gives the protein CASSLVPSGLSYEQYF.

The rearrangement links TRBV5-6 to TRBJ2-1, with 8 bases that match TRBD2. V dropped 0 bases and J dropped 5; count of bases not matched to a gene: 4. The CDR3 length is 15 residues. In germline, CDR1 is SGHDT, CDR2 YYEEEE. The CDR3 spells CASSLDISGDNEQFF. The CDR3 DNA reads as TGTGCCAGCAGCTTGGATATTAGCGGGGACAATGAGCAGTTCTTC.

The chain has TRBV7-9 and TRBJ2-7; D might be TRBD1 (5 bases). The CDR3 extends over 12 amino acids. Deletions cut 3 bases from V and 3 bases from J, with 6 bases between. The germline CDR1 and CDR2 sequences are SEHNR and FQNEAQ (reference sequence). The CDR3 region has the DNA TGTGCCAGCAGCTTTAGGGGCTACGAGCAGTACTTC. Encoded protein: CASSFRGYEQYF.

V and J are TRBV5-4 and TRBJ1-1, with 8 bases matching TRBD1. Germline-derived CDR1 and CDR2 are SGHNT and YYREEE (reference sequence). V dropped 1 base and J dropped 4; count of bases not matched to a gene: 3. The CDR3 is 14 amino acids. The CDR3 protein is CASSLIQGVTEAFF. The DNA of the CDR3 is TGTGCCAGCAGCTTGATACAGGGGGTCACTGAAGCTTTCTTT.

As DNA, the CDR3 is TGTGCCAGCAGCTCCCAGACCGGGACAGGGTTCCACGAGCAGTACTTC. Amino acid sequence: CASSSQTGTGFHEQYF. V is TRBV9 and J is TRBJ2-7; 9 positions match TRBD1. V shed 4 bases and J 5 bases; nucleotides not matched to a gene: 13. This CDR3 has 16 residues. Germline-derived CDR1 and CDR2 are SGDLS and YYNGEE.

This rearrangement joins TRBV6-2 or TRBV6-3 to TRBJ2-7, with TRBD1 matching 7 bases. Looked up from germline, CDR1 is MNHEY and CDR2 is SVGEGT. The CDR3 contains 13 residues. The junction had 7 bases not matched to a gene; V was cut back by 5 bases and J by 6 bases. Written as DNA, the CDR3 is TGTGCCAGCAGTGGACAGGCCGCGCGCGAGCAGTACTTC. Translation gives CASSGQAAREQYF.

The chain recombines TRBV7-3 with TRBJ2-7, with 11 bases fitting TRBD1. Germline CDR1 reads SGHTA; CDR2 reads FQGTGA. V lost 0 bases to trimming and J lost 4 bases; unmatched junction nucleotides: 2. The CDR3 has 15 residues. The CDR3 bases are TGTGCCAGCAGCTTAACCGGGACAGGGGGATACGAGCAGTACTTC. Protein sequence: CASSLTGTGGYEQYF.

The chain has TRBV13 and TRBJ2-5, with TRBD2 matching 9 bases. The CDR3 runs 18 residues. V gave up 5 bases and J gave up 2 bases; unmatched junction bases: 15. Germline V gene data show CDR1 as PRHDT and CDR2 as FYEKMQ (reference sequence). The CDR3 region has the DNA TGTGCCAGCAGCCTGGGGGCCAGAGCGGGAGGACCTCAAGAGACCCAGTACTTC. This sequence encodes CASSLGARAGGPQETQYF.

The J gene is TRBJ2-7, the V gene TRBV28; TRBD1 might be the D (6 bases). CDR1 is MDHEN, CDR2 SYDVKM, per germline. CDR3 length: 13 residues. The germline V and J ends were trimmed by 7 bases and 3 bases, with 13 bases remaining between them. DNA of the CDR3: TGTGCCAGCAACCTGGGGACATTCTACGAGCAGTACTTC. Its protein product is CASNLGTFYEQYF.